These 10 T cell receptor beta chains share one sample of origin, sequenced in a study of T-cell reconstitution after alpha-beta-depleted transplantation in children. Researchers prepared the TCRbeta library using unique molecular identifiers, the study reports. TCRdb used MiXCR to reprocess the PCR reads, holding one entry per CDR3 protein. The sample has about 340,000 distinct CDR3 sequences, around 15% seen once. Sequencing was performed on PBMCs, mostly from graft donor cells, taken 360 days after TCRalphabeta/CD19-depleted stem cell transplant. Source of these receptors: a male patient aged 2 to 10 who had a stem cell transplant for acute lymphoblastic leukemia, so the T cells may come from the graft donor.

This clonotype was observed a few times. The V gene is TRBV14, the J gene TRBJ1-2, with TRBD1 matching 10 bases. This CDR3 is 16 amino acids long. With V trimmed by 3 bases and J by 2 bases, 6 bases remained unmatched. Germline-derived CDR1 and CDR2 are SGHDN and FVKESK. CDR3 in amino acids: CASSHRLGQGNYGYTF. In nucleotides, the CDR3 is TGTGCCAGCAGCCATCGCCTGGGACAGGGGAACTATGGCTACACCTTC. Complete variable domain (other parts from reference TRBV14 and TRBJ1-2): EAGVTQFPSHSVIEKGQTVTLRCDPISGHDNLYWYRRVMGKEIKFLLHFVKESKQDESGMPNNRFLAERTGGTYSTLKVQPAELEDSGVYFCASSHRLGQGNYGYTFGSGTRLTVV.

This clonotype appeared many times. This rearrangement joins TRBV7-2 to TRBJ2-7, with TRBD1 matching over 9 bases. The germline V gene has CDR1 SGHTA and CDR2 FQGNSA. The junction had 8 bases not matched to a gene; V was cut back by 4 bases and J by 4 bases. The CDR3 length is 15 residues. The CDR3 nucleotides read TGTGCCAGCAGCTCGGACAGGGGAACTCTTTACGAGCAGTACTTC. It codes for CASSSDRGTLYEQYF.

This clonotype was counted a few times. V usage is TRBV4-2 and J usage is TRBJ2-6; D remains ambiguous. The CDR3 runs to 16 residues. Germline assignment: CDR1 LGHNA and CDR2 YNFKEQ. The V end lost 2 bases, the J end lost 0 bases, and 8 bases lay between the germline ends. CDR3 sequence: CASSQHLGSGANVLTF. CDR3 DNA: TGTGCCAGCAGCCAACATCTGGGCTCTGGGGCCAACGTCCTGACTTTC.

This clonotype was found a few times. The rearrangement joins TRBV2 to TRBJ2-3, with 12 bases lining up with TRBD2. This CDR3 spans 15 amino acids. Germline loops: CDR1 SNHLY, CDR2 FYNNEI. V shed 6 bases and J 5 bases; nucleotides not matched to a gene: 6. CDR3 nucleotide sequence: TGTGCCAGCAGACGCCTAGCGGGAGGGGTAGATACGCAGTATTTT. Its protein is CASRRLAGGVDTQYF. Full variable domain (outside the CDR3, taken from reference TRBV2 and TRBJ2-3): EPEVTQTPSHQVTQMGQEVILRCVPISNHLYFYWYRQILGQKVEFLVSFYNNEISEKSEIFDDQFSVERPDGSNFTLKIRSTKLEDSAMYFCASRRLAGGVDTQYFGPGTRLTVL.

The chain joins TRBV27 to TRBJ1-5, with D unclear. The CDR3 extends over 13 amino acids. CDR1 MNHEY and CDR2 SMNVEV come from the germline V gene (reference sequence). V lost 3 bases, J lost 5 bases, and 8 bases lay in between. The CDR3: CASSLGIYQPQHF. As DNA, the CDR3 is TGTGCCAGCAGTTTGGGTATTTATCAGCCCCAGCATTTT.

This clonotype was detected ten times or more. The V gene is TRBV29-1, the J gene TRBJ2-2; D is unclear. Deletions cut 6 bases from V and 0 bases from J, with 8 bases between. CDR3 length: 13 amino acids. Germline CDR1 SQVTM, CDR2 ANQGSEA. The CDR3 protein is CSVDRTNTGELFF. For the CDR3, the DNA is TGCAGCGTGGACCGCACGAACACCGGGGAGCTGTTTTTT.

Only a few counts were recorded for this clonotype. V usage is TRBV18 and J usage is TRBJ2-7; 7 positions match TRBD1. Germline loops: CDR1 KGHSH, CDR2 LQKENI. The CDR3 spans 12 residues. The V segment lost 6 bases and the J segment 5 bases; nucleotides outside the gene matches: 4. The CDR3 region is CASSHTGDEQYF. CDR3 nucleotides: TGTGCCAGCTCTCACACAGGGGACGAGCAGTACTTC. Using reference TRBV18 and TRBJ2-7 for the parts outside the CDR3, the full variable domain is NAGVMQNPRHLVRRRGQEARLRCSPMKGHSHVYWYRQLPEEGLKFMVYLQKENIIDESGMPKERFSAEFPKEGPSILRIQQVVRGDSAAYFCASSHTGDEQYFGPGTRLTVT.

V and J are TRBV7-6 and TRBJ1-2; D remains unclear. The CDR3 length is 13 residues. Germline V CDR1 and CDR2: SGHVS, FNYEAQ. With 4 bases removed from V and 3 bases from J, the gap between germline ends came to 9 bases. The CDR3 reads CASSYGPDYGYTF. In DNA, the CDR3 is TGTGCCAGCAGCTACGGGCCCGACTATGGCTACACCTTC.

The table lists this clonotype with many counts. The chain couples TRBV6-5 to TRBJ1-2; 8 positions match TRBD1. After removal of 4 bases from V and 4 bases from J, the junction contained 14 bases not matched to a gene. The CDR3 has 17 residues. The germline V gene encodes CDR1 MNHEY and CDR2 SVGAGI. In DNA form, the CDR3 reads TGTGCCAGCAGTTCTACCCCTGGCAGGGGGCTCGGCTATGGCTACACCTTC. This encodes CASSSTPGRGLGYGYTF.

As regards this clonotype: The CDR3 ends on some other residue instead of the conserved phenylalanine or tryptophan, so this is likely a read error. This chain links TRBV9 with TRBJ2-2, with D unresolved. Trimming stripped 1 base from V and 0 bases from J, with 10 bases between. Looked up from germline, CDR1 is SGDLS and CDR2 is YYNGEE. There are 16 residues in the CDR3. The CDR3 loop reads CASSVRGEPNTGELFS. The CDR3 region has the DNA TGTGCCAGCAGCGTACGCGGCGAACCGAACACCGGGGAGCTGTTTTCT.